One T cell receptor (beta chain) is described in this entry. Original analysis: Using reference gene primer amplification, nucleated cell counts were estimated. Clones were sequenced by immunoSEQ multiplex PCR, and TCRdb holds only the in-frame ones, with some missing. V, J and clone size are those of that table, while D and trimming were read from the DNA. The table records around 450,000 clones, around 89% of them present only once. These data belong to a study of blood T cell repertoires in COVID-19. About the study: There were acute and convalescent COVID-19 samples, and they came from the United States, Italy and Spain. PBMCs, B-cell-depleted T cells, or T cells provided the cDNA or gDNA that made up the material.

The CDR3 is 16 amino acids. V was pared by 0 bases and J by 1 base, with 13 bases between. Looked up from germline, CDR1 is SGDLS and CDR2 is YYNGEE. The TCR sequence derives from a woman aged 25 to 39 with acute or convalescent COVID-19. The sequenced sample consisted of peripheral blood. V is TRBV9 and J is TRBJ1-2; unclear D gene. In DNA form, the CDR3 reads TGTGCCAGCAGCGTAGGACCCGGAGTTTTTAACTATGGCTACACCTTC. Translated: CASSVGPGVFNYGYTF. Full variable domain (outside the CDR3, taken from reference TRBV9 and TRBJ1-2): DSGVTQTPKHLITATGQRVTLRCSPRSGDLSVYWYQQSLDQGLQFLIQYYNGEERAKGNILERFSAQQFPDLHSELNLSSLELGDSALYFCASSVGPGVFNYGYTFGSGTRLTVV.